A single sample is the source of the 23 T cell receptor beta chains below, sequenced in a study of monozygotic twins with inflammatory bowel disease. TCRdb re-called the 5' RACE reads and catalogs CDR3 proteins one per entry, DNA excluded. The sample includes about 300,000 distinct CDR3 sequences. What was sequenced was blood. These receptors were obtained from a human donor with ulcerative colitis or Crohn's disease, or a healthy co-twin of an affected twin (not recorded which).

The CDR3 is CASSFRALQPQHF. This rearrangement joins TRBV5-5 to TRBJ1-5. Germline V lookup: CDR1 SGHKS, CDR2 YYEKEE (reference sequence). This CDR3 region has 13 residues.

The CDR3 sequence is CASSRGLAGVNEQYF. This chain joins TRBV6-1 and TRBJ2-7; as DNA is missing, the TRBD2 call by TCRdb cannot be tested. The CDR3 consists of 15 residues. The V gene's germline CDR1 is MNHNS and CDR2 SASEGT.

The rearrangement joins TRBV6-2 or TRBV6-3 to TRBJ2-6. Germline V gene sequence: CDR1 MNHEY, CDR2 SVGEGT. This CDR3 contains 13 residues. The CDR3 spells CASTFSGANVLTF.

V and J are TRBV6-6 and TRBJ2-5; TCRdb returns TRBD1, unconfirmable since there is no DNA. CDR3 length: 13 amino acids. Germline V lookup: CDR1 MNHNY, CDR2 SVGAGI (reference sequence). Here the CDR3 reads CASSYRRAETQYF.

The genes are TRBV5-5 and TRBJ2-5; TCRdb names TRBD2, which stays unverified in the absence of DNA. CDR1 SGHKS and CDR2 YYEKEE come from the germline V gene (reference sequence). The CDR3 is 13 residues long. CDR3 region: CASSFHGRETQYF.

The chain uses TRBV27 and TRBJ1-1. The CDR3 totals 15 residues. The germline V gene has CDR1 MNHEY and CDR2 SMNVEV (reference sequence). CDR3 in amino acids: CASRNGQVTNTEAFF.

The CDR3 sequence is CASSKWTSGGATDTQYF. V usage is TRBV7-2 and J usage is TRBJ2-3; the TCRdb D gene call, TRBD2, has no DNA to confirm it. CDR1 is SGHTA and CDR2 is FQGNSA in the germline V gene. CDR3 size: 17 residues.

CDR3 protein: CAISGGRAGGELFF. The chain carries TRBV10-3 and TRBJ2-2; with no DNA, the TCRdb D assignment of TRBD2 cannot be verified. The CDR3 totals 14 residues. The V gene's germline CDR1 is ENHRY and CDR2 SYGVKD.

This chain links TRBV28 with TRBJ2-7; no DNA is available, so the TRBD1 call from TCRdb remains unchecked. Germline CDR1 is MDHEN and CDR2 is SYDVKM. The CDR3 has 13 amino acids. CDR3 protein: CASAGTGASKQYF.

This chain joins TRBV11-2 and TRBJ2-7. The germline CDR1 and CDR2 sequences are SGHAT and FQNNGV. The CDR3 runs 14 residues. The CDR3 is CASRHETGPHEQYF.

The chain combines TRBV29-1 with TRBJ2-7. This CDR3 is 19 amino acids long. Germline loops: CDR1 SQVTM, CDR2 ANQGSEA. The CDR3 protein is CSVGGKTKGSNRPSYEQYF.

V gene TRBV12-3 or TRBV12-4 combines with J gene TRBJ2-6. This CDR3 spans 15 amino acids. The CDR3 protein is CASSRRRSGANVLTF.

The rearrangement links TRBV27 to TRBJ2-1; without DNA, the TCRdb call of TRBD1 cannot be checked. The germline V gene encodes CDR1 MNHEY and CDR2 SMNVEV (reference sequence). The CDR3 loop spans 14 amino acids. The chain's CDR3 is CASSSWGVVNEQFF.

The J gene is TRBJ1-2, the V gene TRBV15. CDR3 length: 15 residues. The germline V gene encodes CDR1 LNHNV and CDR2 YYDKDF (reference sequence). CDR3 region: CATSRDRWQSYGYTF.

The rearrangement uses TRBV12-3 or TRBV12-4 and TRBJ2-5. There are 14 residues in the CDR3. CDR3 amino acids: CASRRRQYQETQYF.

This chain links TRBV18 with TRBJ2-5; lacking DNA, the TRBD1 call made by TCRdb goes unchecked. The CDR3 covers 18 residues. Germline V lookup: CDR1 KGHSH, CDR2 LQKENI. CDR3 sequence reads: CASSPPGFSGQHQETQYF. Full variable domain (rest looked up from reference TRBV18 and TRBJ2-5): NAGVMQNPRHLVRRRGQEARLRCSPMKGHSHVYWYRQLPEEGLKFMVYLQKENIIDESGMPKERFSAEFPKEGPSILRIQQVVRGDSAAYFCASSPPGFSGQHQETQYFGPGTRLLVL.

The chain joins TRBV5-6 to TRBJ2-5; no DNA is available, so the TRBD1 call from TCRdb remains unchecked. This CDR3 comprises 16 residues. Germline V gives CDR1 SGHDT, CDR2 YYEEEE. The CDR3 region is CASSLIAGGAKETQYF.

This chain connects TRBV28 to TRBJ2-7; the D call from TCRdb, TRBD2, cannot be confirmed without DNA. Germline V gene lookup returns CDR1 MDHEN and CDR2 SYDVKM. The CDR3 covers 13 residues. This chain's CDR3 is CASRGDSGYEQYF. Drawing the rest from reference TRBV28 and TRBJ2-7, the complete variable domain is DVKVTQSSRYLVKRTGEKVFLECVQDMDHENMFWYRQDPGLGLRLIYFSYDVKMKEKGDIPEGYSVSREKKERFSLILESASTNQTSMYLCASRGDSGYEQYFGPGTRLTVT.

The gene calls are TRBV27 and TRBJ2-2; the TRBD1 assignment by TCRdb is unverifiable without DNA. The CDR3 has 17 amino acids. From germline, CDR1 is MNHEY and CDR2 SMNVEV (reference sequence). The CDR3 loop is CASSLLGTVFSTGELFF.

J is TRBJ2-3 and V is TRBV20-1; TCRdb lists TRBD2, though no DNA is available to test this call. The CDR3 has 14 amino acids. Germline V gene data show CDR1 as DFQATT and CDR2 as SNEGSKA (reference sequence). The CDR3 sequence is CSARRGGGTDTQYF.

The V and J genes are TRBV28 and TRBJ2-1; the D call of TRBD2 rests on TCRdb alone, since no DNA is present to check it. This CDR3 has 17 residues. Germline V gives CDR1 MDHEN, CDR2 SYDVKM. This CDR3 reads CASSWPLAGGTYNEQFF.

This rearrangement joins TRBV29-1 to TRBJ1-2; the TCRdb call, TRBD1, lacks DNA for checking. This CDR3 spans 13 amino acids. The germline gives CDR1 SQVTM, CDR2 ANQGSEA. The CDR3 protein is CSVAQRANYGYTF.

V gene TRBV6-2 or TRBV6-3 combines with J gene TRBJ1-5. The CDR3 totals 14 residues. CDR1 and CDR2 (germline): MNHEY, SVGEGT. The CDR3 here is CASRSVGAYQPQHF.